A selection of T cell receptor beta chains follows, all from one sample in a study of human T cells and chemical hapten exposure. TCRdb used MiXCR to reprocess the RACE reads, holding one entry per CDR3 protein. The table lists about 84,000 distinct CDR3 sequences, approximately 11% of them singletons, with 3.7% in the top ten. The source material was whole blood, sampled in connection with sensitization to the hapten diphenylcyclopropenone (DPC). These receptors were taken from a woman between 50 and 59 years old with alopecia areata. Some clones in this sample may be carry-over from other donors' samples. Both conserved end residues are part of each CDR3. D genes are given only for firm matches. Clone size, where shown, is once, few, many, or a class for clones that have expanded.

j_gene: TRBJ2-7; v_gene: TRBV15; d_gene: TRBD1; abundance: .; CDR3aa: CATSRTGGYEQYF; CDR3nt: TGTGCCACCAGCAGGACAGGGGGCTACGAGCAGTACTTC
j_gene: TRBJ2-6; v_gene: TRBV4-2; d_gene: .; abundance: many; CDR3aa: CASSQPTGAGANVLTF; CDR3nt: TGTGCCAGCAGCCAACCAACGGGAGCTGGGGCCAACGTCCTGACTTTC
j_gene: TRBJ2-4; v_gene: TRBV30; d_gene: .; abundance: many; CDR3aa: CAWTGTRGNIQYF; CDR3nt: TGTGCCTGGACCGGGACAAGAGGGAACATTCAGTACTTC
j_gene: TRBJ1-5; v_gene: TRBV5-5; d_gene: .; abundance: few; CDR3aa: CASSLWAGAGQPQHF; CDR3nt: TGTGCCAGCAGCTTGTGGGCAGGGGCAGGTCAGCCCCAGCATTTT
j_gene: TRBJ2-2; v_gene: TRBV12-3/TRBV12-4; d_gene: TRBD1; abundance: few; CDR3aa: CASSPQGVTGELFF; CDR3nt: TGTGCCAGCAGTCCACAGGGGGTCACCGGGGAGCTGTTTTTT
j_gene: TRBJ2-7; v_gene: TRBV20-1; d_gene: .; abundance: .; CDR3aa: CSAPTAGFFYEQYF; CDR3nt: TGCAGTGCCCCGACGGCAGGGTTCTTCTACGAGCAGTACTTC
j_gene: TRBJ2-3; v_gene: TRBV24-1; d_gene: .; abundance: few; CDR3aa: CATSGTYGADTQYF; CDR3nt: TGTGCCACCAGTGGGACGTATGGCGCAGATACGCAGTATTTT
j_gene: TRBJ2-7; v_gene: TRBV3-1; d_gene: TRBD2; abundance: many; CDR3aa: CASSHQLAGGFPNYYEQYF; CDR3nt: TGTGCCAGCAGCCACCAACTAGCGGGAGGGTTCCCCAACTACTACGAGCAGTACTTC
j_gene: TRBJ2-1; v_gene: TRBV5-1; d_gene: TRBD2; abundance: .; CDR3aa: CASSLASGGFRNEQFF; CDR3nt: TGCGCCAGCAGCTTGGCGAGCGGGGGTTTCCGTAATGAGCAGTTCTTC
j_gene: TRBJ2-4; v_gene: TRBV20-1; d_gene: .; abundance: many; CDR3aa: CSARKQAQIAKNIQYF; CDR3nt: TGCAGTGCTAGAAAGCAGGCGCAGATAGCCAAAAACATTCAGTACTTC
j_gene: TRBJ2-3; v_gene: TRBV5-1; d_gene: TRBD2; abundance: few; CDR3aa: CASSELAGVADTQYF; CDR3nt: TGCGCCAGCAGCGAACTAGCGGGAGTGGCAGATACGCAGTATTTT
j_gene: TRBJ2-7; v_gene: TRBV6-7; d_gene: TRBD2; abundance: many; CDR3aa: CASSLPGGLRYEQYF; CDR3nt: TGTGCCAGCAGTTTACCGGGGGGGCTGAGGTACGAGCAGTACTTC
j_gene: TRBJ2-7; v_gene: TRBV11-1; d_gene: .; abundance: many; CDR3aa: CASSFRFSPNEQYF; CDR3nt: TGTGCCAGCAGCTTTAGGTTCAGCCCCAACGAGCAGTACTTC
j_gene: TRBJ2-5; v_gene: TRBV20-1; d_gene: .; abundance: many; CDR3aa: CSARGGRAYMGETQYF; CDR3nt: TGCAGTGCTAGAGGGGGACGGGCGTACATGGGGGAGACCCAGTACTTC
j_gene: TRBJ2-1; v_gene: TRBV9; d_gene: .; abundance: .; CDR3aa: CASSVEEGARNEQFF; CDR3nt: TGTGCCAGCAGCGTAGAGGAGGGAGCGCGGAATGAGCAGTTCTTC
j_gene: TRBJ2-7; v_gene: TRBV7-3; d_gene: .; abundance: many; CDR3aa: CASSLQGNHEQYF; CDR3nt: TGTGCCAGCAGCCTCCAGGGTAACCACGAGCAGTACTTC
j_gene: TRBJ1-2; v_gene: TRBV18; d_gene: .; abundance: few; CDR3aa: CASSPLKRDYGYTF; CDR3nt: TGTGCCAGCTCACCGTTGAAAAGGGACTATGGCTACACCTTC
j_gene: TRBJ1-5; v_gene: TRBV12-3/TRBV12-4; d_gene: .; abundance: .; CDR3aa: CASSLRGQPQHF; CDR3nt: TGTGCCAGCAGTTTAAGGGGCCAGCCCCAGCATTTT
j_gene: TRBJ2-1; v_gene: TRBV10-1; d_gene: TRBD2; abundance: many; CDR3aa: CASSNEHGSGSRLNEQFF; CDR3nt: TGCGCCAGCAGTAATGAGCATGGGAGCGGGAGCCGGCTCAATGAGCAGTTCTTC
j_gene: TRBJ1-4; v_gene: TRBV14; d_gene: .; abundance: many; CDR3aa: CASSQTGVPNEKLFF; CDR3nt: TGTGCCAGCAGCCAAACGGGGGTACCTAATGAAAAACTGTTTTTT
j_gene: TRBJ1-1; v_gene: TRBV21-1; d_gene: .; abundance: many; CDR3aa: CASLRTLRQQNTEAFF; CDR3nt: TGTGCCAGCCTCCGCACTCTGAGACAGCAGAACACTGAAGCTTTCTTT
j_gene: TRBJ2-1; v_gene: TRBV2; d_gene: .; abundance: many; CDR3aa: CASSTGDPTSEQFF; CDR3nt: TGTGCCAGCAGTACCGGGGACCCAACCAGTGAGCAGTTCTTC
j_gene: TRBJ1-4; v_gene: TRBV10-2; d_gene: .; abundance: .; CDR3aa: CASSESRRADEKLFF; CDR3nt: TGCGCCAGCAGTGAGTCGCGCAGGGCGGATGAAAAACTGTTTTTT
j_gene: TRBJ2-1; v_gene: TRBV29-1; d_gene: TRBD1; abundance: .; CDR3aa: CSVEGTGTGQFF; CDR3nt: TGCAGCGTTGAAGGGACAGGGACCGGGCAGTTCTTC
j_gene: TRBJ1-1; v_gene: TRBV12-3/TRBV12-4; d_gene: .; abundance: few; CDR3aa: CASSFQDRYGGAFF; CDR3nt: TGTGCCAGCAGTTTTCAGGACCGCTATGGGGGAGCTTTCTTT
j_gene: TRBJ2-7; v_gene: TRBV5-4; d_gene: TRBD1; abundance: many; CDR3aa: CASSLDGRGYEQYF; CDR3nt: TGTGCCAGCAGCTTGGACGGCAGGGGGTACGAGCAGTACTTC
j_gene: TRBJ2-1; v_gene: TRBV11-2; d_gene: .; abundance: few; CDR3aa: CASSSRYNEQFF; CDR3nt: TGTGCCAGCAGCTCCAGGTACAATGAGCAGTTCTTC
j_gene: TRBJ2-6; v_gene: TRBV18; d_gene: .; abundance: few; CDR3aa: CASSPAGAQGANVLTF; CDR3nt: TGTGCCAGCTCTCCGGCGGGGGCGCAAGGGGCCAACGTCCTGACTTTC
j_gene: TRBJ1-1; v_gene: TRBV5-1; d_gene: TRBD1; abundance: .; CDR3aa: CASGSPGTATEAFF; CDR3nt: TGCGCCAGCGGATCTCCTGGGACAGCGACTGAAGCTTTCTTT
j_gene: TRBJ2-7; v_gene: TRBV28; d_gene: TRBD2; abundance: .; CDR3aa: CATQRSSGRSGEQYF; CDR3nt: TGTGCCACGCAACGTTCCAGCGGGAGGTCGGGGGAGCAGTACTTC
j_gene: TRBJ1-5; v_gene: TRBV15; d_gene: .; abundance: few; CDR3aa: CATSRGRDRNNQPQHF; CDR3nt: TGTGCCACCAGCAGAGGACGAGACAGGAACAATCAGCCCCAGCATTTT
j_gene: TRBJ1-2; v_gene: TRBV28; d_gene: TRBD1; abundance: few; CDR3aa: CASSRGQGTNYGYTF; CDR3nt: TGTGCCAGCAGTAGAGGACAGGGGACAAACTATGGCTACACCTTC
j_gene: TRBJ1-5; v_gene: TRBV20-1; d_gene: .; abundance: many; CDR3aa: CSASDSTDQPQHF; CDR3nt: TGCAGTGCTTCCGACAGTACGGATCAGCCCCAGCATTTT
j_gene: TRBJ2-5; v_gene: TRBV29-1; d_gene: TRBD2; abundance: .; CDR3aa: CSVPLPGLAYQETQYF; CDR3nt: TGCAGCGTTCCGCTCCCAGGACTAGCGTACCAAGAGACCCAGTACTTC
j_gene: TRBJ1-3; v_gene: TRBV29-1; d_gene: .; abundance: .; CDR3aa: CSGLRGPGNTIYF; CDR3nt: TGCAGCGGCTTAAGAGGGCCTGGAAACACCATATATTTT
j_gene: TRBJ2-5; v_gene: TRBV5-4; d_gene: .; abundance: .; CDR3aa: CASSPAAGGGETQYF; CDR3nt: TGTGCCAGCAGCCCCGCGGCCGGAGGTGGGGAGACCCAGTACTTC
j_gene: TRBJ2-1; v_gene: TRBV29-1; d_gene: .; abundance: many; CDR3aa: CSVEDPGRGVNEQFF; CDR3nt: TGCAGCGTTGAAGATCCAGGGCGGGGCGTAAATGAGCAGTTCTTC
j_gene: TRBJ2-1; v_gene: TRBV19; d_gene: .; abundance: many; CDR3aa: CASSDLYNEQFF; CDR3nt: TGTGCCAGTTCGGACCTGTACAATGAGCAGTTCTTC
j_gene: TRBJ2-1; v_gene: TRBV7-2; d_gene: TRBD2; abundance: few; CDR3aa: CASSLTSGSRGSSYNEQFF; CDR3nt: TGTGCCAGCAGCTTAACTAGCGGGAGTAGGGGGAGCTCCTACAATGAGCAGTTCTTC
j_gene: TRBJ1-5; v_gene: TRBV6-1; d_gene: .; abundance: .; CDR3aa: CTSSPERPQPQHF; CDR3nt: TGTACCAGCAGCCCCGAGCGTCCTCAGCCCCAGCATTTT
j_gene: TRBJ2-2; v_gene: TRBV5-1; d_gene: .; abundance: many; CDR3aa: CASSSLTGRSTGELFF; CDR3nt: TGCGCCAGCAGCTCTCTGACAGGGAGGTCGACCGGGGAGCTGTTTTTT
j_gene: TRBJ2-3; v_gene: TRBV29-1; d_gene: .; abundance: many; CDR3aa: CSVDTGLRPFKVDTDTQYF; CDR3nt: TGCAGCGTGGATACGGGACTCCGCCCGTTTAAGGTGGACACAGATACGCAGTATTTT
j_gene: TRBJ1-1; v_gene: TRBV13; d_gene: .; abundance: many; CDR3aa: CASSQYRNTEAFF; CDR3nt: TGTGCCAGCAGCCAATACCGAAACACTGAAGCTTTCTTT
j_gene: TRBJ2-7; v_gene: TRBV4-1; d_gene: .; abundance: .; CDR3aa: CASSQEIQYEQYF; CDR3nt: TGCGCCAGCAGCCAAGAGATACAGTACGAGCAGTACTTC
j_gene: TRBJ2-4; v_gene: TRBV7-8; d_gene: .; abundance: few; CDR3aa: CASSLAFVGLAKNIQYF; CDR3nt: TGTGCCAGCAGCTTAGCGTTCGTGGGTCTAGCCAAAAACATTCAGTACTTC
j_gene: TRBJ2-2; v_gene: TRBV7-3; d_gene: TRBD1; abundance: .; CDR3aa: CASSQSIQGHGELFF; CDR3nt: TGTGCCAGCAGCCAATCCATACAGGGGCACGGGGAGCTGTTTTTT
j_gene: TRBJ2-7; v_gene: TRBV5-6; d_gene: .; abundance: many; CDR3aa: CASSLRGAKYEQYF; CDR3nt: TGTGCCAGCAGCTTGCGAGGGGCGAAGTACGAGCAGTACTTC
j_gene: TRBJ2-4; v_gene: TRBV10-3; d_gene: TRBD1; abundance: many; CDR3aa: CAISEPGTADKNIQYF; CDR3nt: TGTGCCATCAGTGAGCCCGGGACAGCCGATAAAAACATTCAGTACTTC
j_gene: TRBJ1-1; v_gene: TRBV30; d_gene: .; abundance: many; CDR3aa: CAWRGMNTEAFF; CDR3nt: TGTGCCTGGAGGGGAATGAACACTGAAGCTTTCTTT